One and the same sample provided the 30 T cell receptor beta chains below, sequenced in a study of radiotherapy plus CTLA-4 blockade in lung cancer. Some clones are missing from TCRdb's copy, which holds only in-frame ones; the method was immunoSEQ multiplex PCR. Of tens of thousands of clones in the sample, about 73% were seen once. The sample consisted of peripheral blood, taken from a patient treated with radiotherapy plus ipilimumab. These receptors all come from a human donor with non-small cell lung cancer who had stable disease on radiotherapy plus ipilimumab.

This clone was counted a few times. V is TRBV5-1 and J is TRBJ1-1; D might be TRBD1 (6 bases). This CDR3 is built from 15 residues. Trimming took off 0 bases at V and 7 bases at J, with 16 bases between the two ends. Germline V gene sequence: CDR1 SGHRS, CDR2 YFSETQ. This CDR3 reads CASSLGGRTRNEAFF. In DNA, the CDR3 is TGCGCCAGCAGCTTGGGGGGGCGGACGCGGAATGAAGCTTTCTTT.

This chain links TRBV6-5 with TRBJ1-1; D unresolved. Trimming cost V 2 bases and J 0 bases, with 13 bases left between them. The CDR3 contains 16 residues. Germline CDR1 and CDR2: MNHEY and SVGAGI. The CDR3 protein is CASSYLSRQLNTEAFF. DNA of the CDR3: TGTGCCAGCAGTTACCTTTCGCGGCAGTTGAACACTGAAGCTTTCTTT.

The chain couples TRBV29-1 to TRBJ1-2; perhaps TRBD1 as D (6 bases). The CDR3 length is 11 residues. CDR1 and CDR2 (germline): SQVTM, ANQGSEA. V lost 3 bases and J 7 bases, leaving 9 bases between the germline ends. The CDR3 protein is CSVDWGAGYTF. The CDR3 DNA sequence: TGCAGCGTTGACTGGGGGGCTGGCTACACCTTC.

The CDR3 sequence is CASNLGTGSTDTQYF. CDR3 DNA: TGTGCCAGCAACCTTGGTACAGGGAGCACAGATACGCAGTATTTT. The chain recombines TRBV27 with TRBJ2-3; maybe TRBD1 (6 bases). The CDR3 is 15 residues long. Looked up from germline, CDR1 is MNHEY and CDR2 is SMNVEV (reference sequence). The V and J ends lost 7 bases and 0 bases respectively, with 14 bases between them.

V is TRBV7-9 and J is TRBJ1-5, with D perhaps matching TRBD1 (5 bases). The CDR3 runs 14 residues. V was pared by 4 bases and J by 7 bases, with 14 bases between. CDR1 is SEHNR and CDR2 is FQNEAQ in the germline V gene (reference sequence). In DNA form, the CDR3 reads TGTGCCAGCAGCTCCGGACAATTGGGGCAGCCCCAGCATTTT. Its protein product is CASSSGQLGQPQHF.

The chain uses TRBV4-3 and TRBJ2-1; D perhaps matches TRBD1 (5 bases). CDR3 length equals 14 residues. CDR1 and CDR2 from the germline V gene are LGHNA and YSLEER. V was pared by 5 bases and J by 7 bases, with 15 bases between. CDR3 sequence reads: CASSIGHGGNEQFF. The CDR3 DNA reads TGCGCCAGCAGCATAGGACACGGTGGGAATGAGCAGTTCTTC.

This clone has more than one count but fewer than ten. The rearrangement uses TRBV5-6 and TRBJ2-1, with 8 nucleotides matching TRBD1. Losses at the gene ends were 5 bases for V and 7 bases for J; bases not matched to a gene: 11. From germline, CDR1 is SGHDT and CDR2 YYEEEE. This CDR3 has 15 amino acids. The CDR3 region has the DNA TGTGCCAGCAGTTACGGACAGGGTTTTGTGAATGAGCAGTTCTTC. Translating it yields CASSYGQGFVNEQFF.

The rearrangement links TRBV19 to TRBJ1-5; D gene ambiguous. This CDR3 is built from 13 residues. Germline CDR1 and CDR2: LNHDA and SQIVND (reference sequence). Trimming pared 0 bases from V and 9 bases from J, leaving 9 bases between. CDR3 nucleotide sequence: TGTGCCAGTAGTATAGAGAAGTCGACGCCCCAGCATTTT. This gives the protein CASSIEKSTPQHF.

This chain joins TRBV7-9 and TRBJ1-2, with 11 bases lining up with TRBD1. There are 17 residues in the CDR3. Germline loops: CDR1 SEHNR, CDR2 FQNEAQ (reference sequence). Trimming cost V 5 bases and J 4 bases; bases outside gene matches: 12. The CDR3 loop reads CASSPRTGGEGVYGYTF. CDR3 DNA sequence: TGTGCCAGCAGCCCAAGGACAGGGGGCGAGGGTGTCTATGGCTACACCTTC. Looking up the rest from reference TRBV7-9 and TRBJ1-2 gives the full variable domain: DTGVSQNPRHKITKRGQNVTFRCDPISEHNRLYWYRQTLGQGPEFLTYFQNEAQLEKSRLLSDRFSAERPKGSFSTLEIQRTEQGDSAMYLCASSPRTGGEGVYGYTFGSGTRLTVV.

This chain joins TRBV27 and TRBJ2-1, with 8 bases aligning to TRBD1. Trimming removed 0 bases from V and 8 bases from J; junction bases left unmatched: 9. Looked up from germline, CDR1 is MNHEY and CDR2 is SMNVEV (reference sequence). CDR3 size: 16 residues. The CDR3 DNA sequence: TGTGCCAGCAGTTTATCGCCGGGAACAGGGGGGCATGAGCAGTTCTTC. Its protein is CASSLSPGTGGHEQFF.

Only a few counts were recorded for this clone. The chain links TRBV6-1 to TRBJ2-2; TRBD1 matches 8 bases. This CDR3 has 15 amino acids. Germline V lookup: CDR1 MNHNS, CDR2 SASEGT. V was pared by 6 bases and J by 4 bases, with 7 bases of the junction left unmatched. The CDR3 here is CASRTGVQVTGELFF. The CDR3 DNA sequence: TGTGCCAGCAGGACAGGGGTTCAGGTCACCGGGGAGCTGTTTTTT.

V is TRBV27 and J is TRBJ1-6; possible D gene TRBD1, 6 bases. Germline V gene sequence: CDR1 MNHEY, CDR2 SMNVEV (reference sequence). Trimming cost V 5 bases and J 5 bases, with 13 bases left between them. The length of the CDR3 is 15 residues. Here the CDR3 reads CASSISGQNNSPLHF. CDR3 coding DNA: TGTGCCAGCAGTATCTCTGGACAGAATAATTCACCCCTCCACTTT.

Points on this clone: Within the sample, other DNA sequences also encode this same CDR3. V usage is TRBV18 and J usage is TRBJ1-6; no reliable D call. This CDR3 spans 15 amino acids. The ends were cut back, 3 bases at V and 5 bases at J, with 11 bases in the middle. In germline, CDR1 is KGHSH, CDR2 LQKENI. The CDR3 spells CASSPEAANNSPLHF. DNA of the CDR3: TGTGCCAGCTCACCTGAGGCAGCGAATAATTCACCCCTCCACTTT.

The CDR3 DNA follows: TGTGCCAGCAGTAGCGGGGATAGCACAGATACGCAGTATTTT. As protein: CASSSGDSTDTQYF. V and J are TRBV6-1 and TRBJ2-3; 7 nucleotides agree with TRBD2. The CDR3 runs 14 residues. CDR1 and CDR2 from the germline V gene are MNHNS and SASEGT. V was clipped by 5 bases and J by 0 bases; unmatched bases: 2.

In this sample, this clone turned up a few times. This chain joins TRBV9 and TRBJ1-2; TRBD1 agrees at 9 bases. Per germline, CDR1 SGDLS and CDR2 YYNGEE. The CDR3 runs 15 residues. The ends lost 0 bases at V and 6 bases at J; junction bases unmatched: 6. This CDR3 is CASSVDPTGGNGYTF. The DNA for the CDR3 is TGTGCCAGCAGCGTAGATCCTACAGGGGGCAATGGCTACACCTTC.

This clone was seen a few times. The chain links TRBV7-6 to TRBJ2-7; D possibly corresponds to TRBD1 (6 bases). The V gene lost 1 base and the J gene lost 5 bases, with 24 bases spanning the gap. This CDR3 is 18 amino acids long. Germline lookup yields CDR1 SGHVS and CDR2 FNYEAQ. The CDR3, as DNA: TGTGCCAGCAGCTTAGATCCACGAAAAACCGGGACACAGGACGAGCAGTACTTC. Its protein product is CASSLDPRKTGTQDEQYF.

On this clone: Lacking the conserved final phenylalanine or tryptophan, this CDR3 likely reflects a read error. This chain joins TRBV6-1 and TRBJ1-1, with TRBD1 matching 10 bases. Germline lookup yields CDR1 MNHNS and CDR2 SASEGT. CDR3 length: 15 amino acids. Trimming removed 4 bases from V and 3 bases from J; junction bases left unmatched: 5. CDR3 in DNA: TGTGCCAGCAGTGCGACAGGGGGCGCACACACTGAAGCTTTCTAT. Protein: CASSATGGAHTEAFY.

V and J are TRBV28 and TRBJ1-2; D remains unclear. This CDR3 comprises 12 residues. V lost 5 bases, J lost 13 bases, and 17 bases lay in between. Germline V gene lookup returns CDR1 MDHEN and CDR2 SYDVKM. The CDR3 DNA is TGTGCCAGCAGTGCCTGGACTGGAGAGACCACCTTC. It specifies CASSAWTGETTF.

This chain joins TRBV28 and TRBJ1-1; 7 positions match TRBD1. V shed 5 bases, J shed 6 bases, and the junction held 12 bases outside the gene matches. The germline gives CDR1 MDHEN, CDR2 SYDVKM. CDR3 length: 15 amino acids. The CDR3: CASSDPGGGSAEAFF. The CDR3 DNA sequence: TGTGCCAGCAGTGACCCGGGAGGGGGCAGTGCTGAAGCTTTCTTT.

CDR3 region: CASSSIEGYQETQYF. The CDR3 coding sequence is TGTGCCAGCAGCTCGATCGAGGGATACCAAGAGACCCAGTACTTC. This chain links TRBV5-4 with TRBJ2-5; the D gene is possibly TRBD2 (5 bases). Trimming removed 3 bases at V and 0 bases at J, with 12 bases between. The CDR3 is made up of 15 amino acids. The germline V gene encodes CDR1 SGHNT and CDR2 YYREEE (reference sequence).

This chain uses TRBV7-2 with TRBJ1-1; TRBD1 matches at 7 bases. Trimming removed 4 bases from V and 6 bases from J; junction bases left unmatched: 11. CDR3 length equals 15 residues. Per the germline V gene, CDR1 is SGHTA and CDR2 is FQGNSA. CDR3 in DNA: TGTGCCAGCAGCTCCCGTCTAACAGGGGCGGCTGAAGCTTTCTTT. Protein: CASSSRLTGAAEAFF.

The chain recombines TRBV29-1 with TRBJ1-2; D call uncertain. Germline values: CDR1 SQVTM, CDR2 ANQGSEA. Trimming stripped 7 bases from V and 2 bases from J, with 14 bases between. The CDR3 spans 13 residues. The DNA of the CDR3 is TGCAGCGACTCAGGACCGATGAACTATGGCTACACCTTC. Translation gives CSDSGPMNYGYTF.

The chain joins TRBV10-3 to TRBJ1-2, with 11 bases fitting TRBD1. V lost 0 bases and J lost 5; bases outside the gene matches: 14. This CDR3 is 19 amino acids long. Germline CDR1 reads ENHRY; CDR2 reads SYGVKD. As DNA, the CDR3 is TGTGCCATCAGTGAGTCGACGGACAGGGGGCCCTCCCAGGGATATGGCTACACCTTC. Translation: CAISESTDRGPSQGYGYTF.

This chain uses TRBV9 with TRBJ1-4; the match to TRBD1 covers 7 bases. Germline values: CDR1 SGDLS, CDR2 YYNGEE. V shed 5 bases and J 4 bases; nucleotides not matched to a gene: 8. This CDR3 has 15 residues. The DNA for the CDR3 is TGTGCCAGCAGTAAGATGGGACAGTATAATGAAAAACTGTTTTTT. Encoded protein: CASSKMGQYNEKLFF. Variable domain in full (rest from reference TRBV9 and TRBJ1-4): DSGVTQTPKHLITATGQRVTLRCSPRSGDLSVYWYQQSLDQGLQFLIQYYNGEERAKGNILERFSAQQFPDLHSELNLSSLELGDSALYFCASSKMGQYNEKLFFGSGTQLSVL.

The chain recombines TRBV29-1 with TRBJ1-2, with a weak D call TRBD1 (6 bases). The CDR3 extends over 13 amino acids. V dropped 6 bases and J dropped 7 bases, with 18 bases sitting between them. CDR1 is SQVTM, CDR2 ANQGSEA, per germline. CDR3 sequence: CSVSSGVATGYTF. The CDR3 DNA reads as TGCAGCGTATCGTCAGGGGTAGCAACTGGCTACACCTTC.

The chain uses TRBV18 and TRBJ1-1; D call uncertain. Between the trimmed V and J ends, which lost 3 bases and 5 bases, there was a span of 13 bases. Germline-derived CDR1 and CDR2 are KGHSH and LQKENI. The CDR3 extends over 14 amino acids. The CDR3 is CASSPGEIRTEAFF. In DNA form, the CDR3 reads TGTGCCAGCTCACCCGGGGAGATTAGGACTGAAGCTTTCTTT.

The CDR3 nucleotides are TGTGCCATCAGTGACCCCCGGGACAGGGGAACGGACACTGAAGCTTTCTTT. Translation gives CAISDPRDRGTDTEAFF. The chain has TRBV10-3 and TRBJ1-1; 10 positions match TRBD1. J was trimmed by 3 bases and V by 3 bases; bases with no gene match: 10. Per the germline V gene, CDR1 is ENHRY and CDR2 is SYGVKD. The CDR3 runs to 17 residues.

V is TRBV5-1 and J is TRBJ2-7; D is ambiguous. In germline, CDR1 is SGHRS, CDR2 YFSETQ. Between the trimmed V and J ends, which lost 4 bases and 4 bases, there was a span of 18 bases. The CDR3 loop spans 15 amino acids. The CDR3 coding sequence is TGCGCCAGCAGCGCCAGACGGACGACTCATTACGAGCAGTACTTC. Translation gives CASSARRTTHYEQYF.

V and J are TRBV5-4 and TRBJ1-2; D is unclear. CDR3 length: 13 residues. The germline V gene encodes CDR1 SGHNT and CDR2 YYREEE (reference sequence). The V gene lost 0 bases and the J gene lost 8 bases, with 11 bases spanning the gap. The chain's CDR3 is CASSLDPNSGYTF. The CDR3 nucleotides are TGTGCCAGCAGCTTGGATCCGAATAGCGGCTACACCTTC.

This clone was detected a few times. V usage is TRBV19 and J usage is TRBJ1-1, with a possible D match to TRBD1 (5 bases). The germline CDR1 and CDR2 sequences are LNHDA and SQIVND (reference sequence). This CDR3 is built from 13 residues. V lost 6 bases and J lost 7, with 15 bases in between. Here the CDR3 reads CASSPGTRIEAFF. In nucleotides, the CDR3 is TGTGCCAGTAGCCCTGGGACCAGAATTGAAGCTTTCTTT.